This T cell receptor beta chain was identified during a study of cytomegalovirus exposure and HLA in healthy donors. Study-wide background: HLA-typed donors were the source of about 85 million unique TCRs, which an early data release held.

Researchers ran the PCR with 60 Vbeta and 13 Jbeta primers. Per the study methods: Approximately 86 million unique TCR beta chains, roughly 11 million shared, were counted in a later analysis. TCRdb keeps only in-frame clones here, not all; method: immunoSEQ multiplex PCR. For V, J and clone size, that table is used; D and trimming come from the DNA. The data show more than 200,000 clones, roughly 80% seen once. The CDR3 is 15 amino acids. Germline V CDR1 and CDR2: KGHSH, LQKENI. The V segment lost 4 bases and the J segment 0 bases; nucleotides outside the gene matches: 3. Study-wide findings and caveats: Cytomegalovirus status was reportedly diagnosed by the classifier with high sensitivity and specificity.

This clone was observed once. Antigen specificity is unknown. Sample: PBMCs. The TCR comes from a middle-aged man in good health and CMV-seronegative. The genes are TRBV18 and TRBJ2-7, with 10 bases fitting TRBD1. In nucleotides, the CDR3 is TGTGCCAGCTCACGACAGGGGGCTAGCTCCTACGAGCAGTACTTC. Its translation is CASSRQGASSYEQYF.